This T cell receptor (beta chain) came from a study of tumor-infiltrating lymphocytes in primary liver carcinoma. TCR beta cDNA was made from 400 to 500 ng total RNA with a constant-region primer. The TCR beta library was amplified through three nested multiplex PCR rounds in a modified ARM-PCR procedure. Researchers ran the first two PCR rounds for ten to eleven cycles each with TRBV1-TRBV30 forward primers and a C-beta reverse primer. TCRdb called the multiplex PCR reads again in MiXCR, with one record for every CDR3 protein. Of just over 300,000 distinct CDR3 sequences in the sample, roughly 60% are singletons; the top ten hold about a sixth. Germline DNA was extracted alongside blood RNA, which was obtained from unsorted whole blood. The CDR3 covers 16 residues. Trimming pared 2 bases from V and 0 bases from J, leaving 12 bases between. Per germline, CDR1 SGHDT and CDR2 YYEEEE.

Sequencing was performed on peripheral blood. The TCR sequence derives from a woman in her twenties or thirties with primary liver carcinoma and hepatitis B virus infection. J is TRBJ2-1 and V is TRBV5-6, with a possible D match to TRBD2 (5 bases). The CDR3 spells CASSLREHSSYNEQFF. CDR3 nucleotides: TGTGCCAGCAGCTTAAGGGAGCATAGCTCCTACAATGAGCAGTTCTTC.